This TCR beta chain emerged from a study of cytomegalovirus exposure and HLA in healthy donors. Overall study results and limits: Sequencing had likely introduced a cluster of highly shared sequence variants as an artifact.

This PCR relied on a set of 60 Vbeta primers and 13 Jbeta primers. Repertoires were generated with immunoSEQ multiplex PCR, while TCRdb's copy carries only in-frame clones and drops some. There are about 130,000 clones in the sample; 73% occur only once, and over 4% lies in the top ten. CDR1 is SSHAT, CDR2 FNYEAQ, per germline (reference sequence). The CDR3 is made up of 14 amino acids. Concerning this clone itself: Antigen: not known. Its ends do not fully match the called genes, so a read error is possible.

Sequencing was performed on PBMCs. The rearrangement uses TRBV7-7 and TRBJ2-1; the match to TRBD1 covers 7 bases. The origin of this receptor is a man aged 55 to 69 in good health and CMV-seropositive. CDR3 loop: CASSRSQGDNEQFF. CDR3 coding DNA: TGTGCTAGCAGCCGAAGCCAGGGGGATAATGAGCAGTTCTTC.